The TCR beta chain described here comes from a study of blood T cell repertoires in COVID-19. With V trimmed by 0 bases and J by 0 bases, 6 bases remained unmatched. The CDR3 length is 18 residues. CDR1 is SGDLS, CDR2 YYNGEE, per germline. The data were produced by immunoSEQ multiplex PCR, yet TCRdb's version contains in-frame clones alone and is incomplete. The sample contains a few hundred thousand clones, around 87% of which appear only once. The genes are TRBV9 and TRBJ2-2, with TRBD2 identical over 9 bases. The sample consisted of peripheral blood. This receptor was obtained from a woman in her sixties or seventies with COVID-19, enrolled during active disease. CDR3 sequence: CASSVVAGGGPNTGELFF. In DNA, the CDR3 is TGTGCCAGCAGCGTAGTGGCGGGGGGGGGCCCGAACACCGGGGAGCTGTTTTTT.